This is a list of T cell receptor beta chains from one sample in a study of lymphopenia after photon versus proton radiotherapy. The assay was immunoSEQ multiplex PCR, and TCRdb's table has in-frame clones only and misses some. The table has around 13,000 clones, roughly four fifths seen once; the top ten hold roughly 29%. The input for sequencing was peripheral blood, taken from a patient treated with photon-based radiotherapy. All receptors come from a man aged 45-65 years with gastric cancer. CDR3s include the opening cysteine and the closing phenylalanine or tryptophan. A D gene is named only where the DNA matches it firmly. The size of a clone is reported for some rows only, either as once, few or many, or as a class for expanded clones.

>NA|TRBV5-5|NA|TRBJ1-1
TGTGCCAGCAGCTGGGTGATTGTGGCTGGAGCTTTCTTT
CASSWVIVAGAFF
>NA|TRBV7-6|few|TRBJ1-6
TGTGCCAGCAGCTTCCGGGCCCCTAATTCACCCCTCCACTTT
CASSFRAPNSPLHF
>TRBD1|TRBV9|NA|TRBJ1-1
TGTGCCAGCAGCGTAGGGCAGGGACAGGGTCTTACTGAAGCTTTCTTT
CASSVGQGQGLTEAFF
>TRBD2|TRBV7-2|few|TRBJ2-1
TGTGCCAGCCGGGCGACGGGGGGGCCGAATGAGCAGTTCTTC
CASRATGGPNEQFF
>NA|TRBV9|NA|TRBJ2-3
TGTGCCAGCCCATTTAGGGGGGACAGCACAGATACGCAGTATTTT
CASPFRGDSTDTQYF
>TRBD1|TRBV5-1|once|TRBJ2-7
TGCGCCAGCAGCATCAAGACCGGGACAGGGGCCGGCGGGGAGCAGTACTTC
CASSIKTGTGAGGEQYF
>NA|TRBV9|NA|TRBJ2-7
TGTGCCAGCAGCGTAGATCCAGACATAACCTACGAGCAGTACTTC
CASSVDPDITYEQYF
>NA|TRBV10-3|NA|TRBJ1-4
TGTGCCTCTAACCCGGGACTAAATGAAAAACTGTTTTTT
CASNPGLNEKLFF
>NA|TRBV30|NA|TRBJ1-3
TGTGCCTGGAGTGTATGGGATACTGGAAACACCATATATTTT
CAWSVWDTGNTIYF
>NA|TRBV23-1|NA|TRBJ1-1
TGCGCCAGCAGGAAACACCTTGAAGCTTTCTTT
CASRKHLEAFF
>NA|TRBV19|NA|TRBJ2-3
TGTGCCAGTAGTAGCGATGGACATACGTTAGGCACAGATACGCAGTATTTT
CASSSDGHTLGTDTQYF
>NA|TRBV9|NA|TRBJ1-6
TGTGCCAGCAGCGAGTTAAGCTCCTATAATTCACCCCTCCACTTT
CASSELSSYNSPLHF
>NA|TRBV19|NA|TRBJ1-2
TGTGCCAGTAGTAGAGGGGCAGGGACACCCTATGGCTACACCTTC
CASSRGAGTPYGYTF
>NA|TRBV27|NA|TRBJ1-2
TGTGCCAGCAGCCCCTCCAGGGTTAACTATGGCTACACCTTC
CASSPSRVNYGYTF
>NA|TRBV11-2|NA|TRBJ2-7
TGTGCCAGCAGCCTTGGACTCTACGAGCAGTACTTC
CASSLGLYEQYF
>TRBD1|TRBV5-6|NA|TRBJ1-5
TGTGCCAGCAGTACTTCAACAGGGGGGCCCGGGCGTCAGCCCCAGCATTTT
CASSTSTGGPGRQPQHF
>NA|TRBV5-4|NA|TRBJ2-3
TGTGCCAGCAGCTCCGACGCTAGGGGCACAGATACGCAGTATTTT
CASSSDARGTDTQYF
>NA|TRBV21-1|NA|TRBJ2-6
TGTGCCCGACAGGGGGGATCTGGGGCCAACGTCCTGACTTTC
CARQGGSGANVLTF
>NA|TRBV4-2|NA|TRBJ2-5
TGTGCCAGCAGCCAAGATTGGGGACATTTCCAAGAGACCCAGTACTTC
CASSQDWGHFQETQYF
>NA|TRBV4-1|NA|TRBJ1-5
TGCGCCAGCAGCCAACCCACCGACGGGATTTATAGCAATCAGCCCCAGCATTTT
CASSQPTDGIYSNQPQHF
>NA|TRBV30|NA|TRBJ1-2
TGTGCCTGGATTAAAGAGGACGGCTATGGCTACACCTTC
CAWIKEDGYGYTF
>TRBD1|TRBV27|NA|TRBJ2-1
TGTGCCAGCAGTCCTCAGGGGGTAAGCTCCTACAATGAGCAGTTCTTC
CASSPQGVSSYNEQFF
>TRBD1|TRBV2|NA|TRBJ1-5
TGTGCCAGCAGAGGGGACAGCACAAATCAGCCCCAGCATTTT
CASRGDSTNQPQHF
>NA|TRBV6-5|NA|TRBJ2-7
TGTGCCAGCAGTTACAGGTCCGAGCAGTACTTC
CASSYRSEQYF
>NA|TRBV6-1|once|TRBJ2-7
TGTGCCAGCAGTAACTACGAGCAGTACTTC
CASSNYEQYF
>TRBD1|TRBV27|NA|TRBJ1-1
TGTGCCAGCAGTCCGCAGACAGGGCCTTACACTGAAGCTTTCTTT
CASSPQTGPYTEAFF
>TRBD1|TRBV18|NA|TRBJ2-2
TGTGCCAGCTCGGCAGGGGGAAACACCGGGGAGCTGTTTTTT
CASSAGGNTGELFF
>NA|TRBV19|few|TRBJ1-2
TGTGCCAGTACAGGGTCGTTTGGCTACACCTTC
CASTGSFGYTF
>TRBD2|TRBV6-4|NA|TRBJ2-1
TGTGCCAGCTCCGCCAGACTAGCGGGGGGCCAAACGGGAAATTACAATGAGCAGTTCTTC
CASSARLAGGQTGNYNEQFF
>TRBD2|TRBV10-3|NA|TRBJ2-3
TGTGCCATCAGGGAGCGGGGGGGCGCAGATACGCAGTATTTT
CAIRERGGADTQYF
>NA|TRBV7-8|few|TRBJ2-7
TGTGCCAGCAGCTTAGAGACAGAACTCTCCTACGAGCAGTACTTC
CASSLETELSYEQYF
>NA|TRBV12-5|few|TRBJ2-7
TGTGCTAGTGGCCCAGGACAGAACACCTACGAGCAGTACTTC
CASGPGQNTYEQYF
>NA|TRBV7-2|NA|TRBJ1-2
TGTGCCAGCAGCCCCAACCCGGGACAACATGGCTACACCTTC
CASSPNPGQHGYTF
>NA|TRBV27|few|TRBJ1-2
TGTGCCAGCAGTTGGACTAACAAGGCTGGCTACACCTTC
CASSWTNKAGYTF
>NA|TRBV4-1|NA|TRBJ2-5
TGCGCCAGCAGCCGCGGGGGCATAGAGACCCAGTACTTC
CASSRGGIETQYF
>TRBD2|TRBV29-1|NA|TRBJ2-2
TGCAGCGTCAAAACGGGGGGCACCGGGGAGCTGTTTTTT
CSVKTGGTGELFF
>TRBD2|TRBV7-2|NA|TRBJ2-1
TGTGCCAGCAGCCCGATAGCGGGGGTCTACAATGAGCAGTTCTTC
CASSPIAGVYNEQFF
>TRBD2|TRBV9|NA|TRBJ2-3
TGTGCCAGCAGCTACGGACTAGCGGTGTCCACAGATACGCAGTATTTT
CASSYGLAVSTDTQYF
>NA|TRBV7-8|NA|TRBJ2-2
TGTGCCAGCAGCCCCCTGAGGAGGGGGCACCCCAACACCGGGGAGCTGTTTTTT
CASSPLRRGHPNTGELFF
>NA|TRBV10-3|once|TRBJ2-1
TGTGCCATCAGGGGGGGCTGGGAGGATGAGCAGTTCTTC
CAIRGGWEDEQFF
>TRBD2|TRBV7-2|NA|TRBJ2-2
TGTGCCAGCAGCCGCGGGGCAGGGAGGGTCGGGGAGCTGTTTTTT
CASSRGAGRVGELFF
>NA|TRBV4-3|once|TRBJ1-2
TGCGCCAGCAGCCAAGTAAGGGGCTATGGCTACACCTTC
CASSQVRGYGYTF
>TRBD1|TRBV30|NA|TRBJ2-3
TGTGCCTGGAGTGACTTCGACAGGGAGCCAGATACGCAGTATTTT
CAWSDFDREPDTQYF
>NA|TRBV5-1|few|TRBJ1-5
TGCGCCAGCAGCTTGGAGGTTCAGGCAGATCAGCCCCAGCATTTT
CASSLEVQADQPQHF
>NA|TRBV9|NA|TRBJ2-2
TGTGCCAGCAGCGTAGCCCCCGGAGCAAACACCGGGGAGCTGTTTTTT
CASSVAPGANTGELFF
>NA|TRBV15|NA|TRBJ1-1
TGTGCCACCAGCAGAGATCTAACAGGTTATGGAACTTTCTTT
CATSRDLTGYGTFF
>TRBD1|TRBV6-4|once|TRBJ2-3
TGTGCCAGCAGCCGACAGGGTATGACAGATACGCAGTATTTT
CASSRQGMTDTQYF
>NA|TRBV9|few|TRBJ1-5
TGTGCCAGCAGCGTAGCGAGTGGGGTGGGTCAGCCCCAGCATTTT
CASSVASGVGQPQHF
>NA|TRBV30|NA|TRBJ1-5
TGTGCCTGGAGTTCGGGGACCGGCAATCAGCCCCAGCATTTT
CAWSSGTGNQPQHF
>NA|TRBV19|NA|TRBJ2-5
TGTGCCAGTAGTTTCTGGGGTTCAGAGACCCAGTACTTC
CASSFWGSETQYF
>TRBD1|TRBV5-1|NA|TRBJ1-1
TGCGCCAGCAGCTACAGGGGGCGGGGAGGGAACACTGAAGCTTTCTTT
CASSYRGRGGNTEAFF
>NA|TRBV7-2|few|TRBJ1-6
TGTGCCAGCAGTCTTAATTCACCCCTCCACTTT
CASSLNSPLHF
>NA|TRBV7-3|few|TRBJ2-2
TGTGCCAGCAGTCTTGGGAACGGGGAGCTGTTTTTT
CASSLGNGELFF
>NA|TRBV10-1|NA|TRBJ1-6
TGCGCCAGCAGTGAGCTGTTTAATTCACCCCTCCACTTT
CASSELFNSPLHF
>NA|TRBV13|NA|TRBJ1-4
TGTGCCAGCAGCTTAGAGGCAGGGAGGAACGAAAAACTGTTTTTT
CASSLEAGRNEKLFF
>NA|TRBV27|NA|TRBJ1-5
TGTGCCAGCAGTTTATCGACGGCAGGGAATCAGCCCCAGCATTTT
CASSLSTAGNQPQHF
>NA|TRBV4-3|NA|TRBJ2-7
TGCGCCAGCAGCCAAGCTGGGGACGCTGACGAGCAGTACTTC
CASSQAGDADEQYF
>TRBD1|TRBV18|NA|TRBJ1-4
TGTGCCAGCTCACCAGGGACAGATAATGAAAAACTGTTTTTT
CASSPGTDNEKLFF
>NA|TRBV29-1|NA|TRBJ1-3
TGCAGCGTGGGAGGGGACACCATATATTTT
CSVGGDTIYF